This entry lists 20 T cell receptor beta chains sequenced from one sample in a study of shared clonotypes between healthy human individuals. Repertoires were generated with immunoSEQ multiplex PCR, while TCRdb's copy carries only in-frame clones and drops some. The table lists roughly 1,500,000 clones, approximately 98.5% of them singletons. The specimen sequenced was naive CD4+ T cells sorted from blood. Noted subset: CD45RA+ positively selected. Receptors were obtained from a man aged 25 to 40 in good health.

The rearrangement uses TRBV4-1 and TRBJ2-7; D might be TRBD2 (5 bases). CDR3 length equals 15 residues. V was shortened by 2 bases and J by 2 bases, with 13 bases between the two germline ends. The V gene's germline CDR1 is MGHRA and CDR2 YSYEKL. The CDR3 sequence: CASSQSSPGAYEQYF. CDR3 bases: TGCGCCAGCAGCCAAAGTTCCCCCGGGGCCTACGAGCAGTACTTC.

The V gene is TRBV5-1, the J gene TRBJ1-5, with D possibly matching TRBD1 (5 bases). Germline V lookup: CDR1 SGHRS, CDR2 YFSETQ. The CDR3 covers 14 residues. With 4 bases removed from V and 1 base from J, the gap between germline ends came to 9 bases. The CDR3 DNA sequence: TGCGCCAGCAGCCTGGGACTGAGCAATCAGCCCCAGCATTTT. Amino acids: CASSLGLSNQPQHF.

The rearrangement uses TRBV6-5 and TRBJ2-3; either TRBD1 or TRBD2 may fit D (6 bases each). The CDR3 is made up of 16 amino acids. V was cut by 3 bases and J by 1 base, with 14 bases left in between. The germline gives CDR1 MNHEY, CDR2 SVGAGI. In nucleotides, the CDR3 is TGTGCCAGCAGTTATAGCACTAGGGGGGGCACAGATACGCAGTATTTT. Translating gives CASSYSTRGGTDTQYF.

CDR3 in DNA: TGTGCCAGCAGCCCCGGGACTAGGGGAAACGGTGAGCAGTTCTTC. It specifies CASSPGTRGNGEQFF. This sequence joins TRBV7-8 and TRBJ2-1; TRBD2 aligns across 8 bases. The CDR3 consists of 15 residues. The germline gives CDR1 SGHVS, CDR2 FQNEAQ. J was trimmed by 9 bases and V by 5 bases; bases with no gene match: 12.

The chain carries TRBV5-6 and TRBJ2-1; 7 bases align to TRBD1. The CDR3 totals 18 residues. V gave up 4 bases and J gave up 1 base; unmatched junction bases: 14. Germline values: CDR1 SGHDT, CDR2 YYEEEE. CDR3 nucleotides: TGTGCCAGCAGCCTCCGGGACAGCATATTAGCTTCCTACAATGAGCAGTTCTTC. Amino acids: CASSLRDSILASYNEQFF.

This clone appeared a single time. The rearrangement joins TRBV6-1 to TRBJ2-7; 9 nucleotides line up with TRBD2. CDR3 length: 14 amino acids. V shed 7 bases and J 1 base; nucleotides not matched to a gene: 5. The germline gives CDR1 MNHNS, CDR2 SASEGT. The CDR3 DNA reads as TGTGCCAGCACCCGACTAGCGGATTCCTACGAGCAGTACTTC. It encodes CASTRLADSYEQYF.

This sequence joins TRBV19 and TRBJ2-1; D call uncertain. Between the trimmed V and J ends, which lost 0 bases and 12 bases, there was a span of 15 bases. CDR3 size: 14 residues. Per germline, CDR1 LNHDA and CDR2 SQIVND (reference sequence). The DNA for the CDR3 is TGTGCCAGTAGTATAGATCCGATGAGATTCGGGCAGTTCTTC. It is translated as CASSIDPMRFGQFF.

Points on this clone: One base away lies a much larger clone, so this may be a sequencing read error. The V and J genes are TRBV10-2 and TRBJ2-5; D not resolved. The V gene lost 6 bases and the J gene lost 4 bases, with 6 bases spanning the gap. From germline, CDR1 is WSHSY and CDR2 SAAADI. The CDR3 spans 11 residues. CDR3 in DNA: TGCGCCAGCAGGTTGGGAGAGACCCAGTACTTC. It translates to CASRLGETQYF.

CDR3 in amino acids: CASTSEVREQYF. The CDR3 DNA sequence: TGTGCCAGCACGAGTGAGGTTCGCGAGCAGTACTTC. The J gene is TRBJ2-7, the V gene TRBV28, with D unresolved. Trimming took off 7 bases at V and 6 bases at J, with 13 bases between the two ends. The CDR3 sequence is 12 residues long. Germline V gene data show CDR1 as MDHEN and CDR2 as SYDVKM. The complete variable domain, with remaining parts taken from reference TRBV28 and TRBJ2-7, reads DVKVTQSSRYLVKRTGEKVFLECVQDMDHENMFWYRQDPGLGLRLIYFSYDVKMKEKGDIPEGYSVSREKKERFSLILESASTNQTSMYLCASTSEVREQYFGPGTRLTVT.

This sequence joins TRBV18 and TRBJ2-7; D is unclear. The CDR3 sequence is 17 residues long. V lost 3 bases, J lost 4 bases, and 22 bases lay in between. Germline V CDR1 and CDR2: KGHSH, LQKENI. The CDR3 spells CASSPPSPRSTFYEQYF. CDR3 DNA sequence: TGTGCCAGCTCACCCCCCTCCCCGAGGTCCACCTTTTACGAGCAGTACTTC.

This clone was observed once. The sample holds other DNA sequences that translate to the same CDR3. The chain employs TRBV28 and TRBJ2-7, with D maybe TRBD1 (5 bases). V was pared by 3 bases and J by 4 bases, with 7 bases between. Germline-derived CDR1 and CDR2 are MDHEN and SYDVKM. The CDR3 sequence is 12 residues long. CDR3 protein: CASSFAGYEQYF. CDR3 nucleotides: TGTGCCAGCAGTTTCGCAGGGTACGAGCAGTACTTC.

The CDR3 sequence is CASSLVEGQVNGYTF. CDR3 sequence (DNA): TGTGCCAGCAGCTTGGTGGAGGGACAAGTCAATGGCTACACCTTC. The chain is built from TRBV5-4 and TRBJ1-2; a weak D match, TRBD1 (6 bases). Germline V gives CDR1 SGHNT, CDR2 YYREEE (reference sequence). V was shortened by 0 bases and J by 6 bases, with 15 bases between the two germline ends. The length of the CDR3 is 15 residues.

The chain couples TRBV19 to TRBJ2-3; 9 bases are a match to TRBD1. J lost 12 bases, V lost 4 bases, and 17 bases had no gene match. Germline-derived CDR1 and CDR2 are LNHDA and SQIVND (reference sequence). CDR3 length: 16 amino acids. The CDR3 spells CASSKAGTGSSLTQYF. CDR3 coding DNA: TGTGCCAGTAGTAAAGCCGGGACAGGGAGCTCCCTTACTCAGTATTTT.

A single count supports this clone. J is TRBJ2-7 and V is TRBV5-1; 11 bases fit TRBD2. The CDR3 is 15 residues long. CDR1 is SGHRS and CDR2 is YFSETQ in the germline V gene. The J segment lost 0 bases and the V segment lost 9 bases, leaving 8 bases of the junction unmatched. The CDR3 is CATRSTSGSSYEQYF. CDR3 DNA sequence: TGCGCCACCCGCAGCACTAGCGGGAGCTCCTACGAGCAGTACTTC.

A remark on this clone: In the same sample, other DNA sequences code for this CDR3. The CDR3 DNA sequence: TGCGCCAGCAGCTTTGGACTAGCGGGAGAGTACAATGAGCAGTTCTTC. Residues: CASSFGLAGEYNEQFF. This chain connects TRBV5-1 to TRBJ2-1; the match to TRBD2 covers 13 bases. The trim removed 2 bases at V and 4 bases at J, leaving 3 bases unmatched. This CDR3 spans 16 amino acids. The germline CDR1 and CDR2 sequences are SGHRS and YFSETQ.

V gene TRBV28 combines with J gene TRBJ1-1; D remains ambiguous. CDR3 length: 10 residues. Trimming pared 6 bases from V and 7 bases from J, leaving 6 bases between. The germline CDR1 and CDR2 sequences are MDHEN and SYDVKM. The CDR3 protein is CASRGYEAFF. The CDR3 DNA sequence: TGTGCCAGCAGGGGGTATGAAGCTTTCTTT.

The chain recombines TRBV5-6 with TRBJ1-1; possibly TRBD1 for D (5 bases). Germline lookup yields CDR1 SGHDT and CDR2 YYEEEE. The V and J ends lost 4 bases and 2 bases respectively, with 15 bases between them. The CDR3 has 15 amino acids. Here the CDR3 reads CASSRNSGKNTEAFF. In DNA form, the CDR3 reads TGTGCCAGCAGCCGGAACTCAGGGAAAAACACTGAAGCTTTCTTT.

The chain couples TRBV4-3 to TRBJ2-1; 12 bases line up with TRBD2. CDR1 and CDR2 from the germline V gene are LGHNA and YSLEER. The CDR3 has 16 residues. The ends lost 3 bases at V and 8 bases at J; junction bases unmatched: 8. The CDR3 loop is CASSHVTSGRRDEQFF. In DNA form, the CDR3 reads TGCGCCAGCAGCCACGTGACTAGCGGGAGAAGGGATGAGCAGTTCTTC.

The CDR3 loop reads CASSQGVPARELFF. In DNA form, the CDR3 reads TGCGCCAGCAGCCAGGGAGTCCCAGCCCGGGAGCTGTTTTTT. J is TRBJ2-2 and V is TRBV5-1, with D perhaps TRBD1 or TRBD2 (5 bases each). Trimming cost V 4 bases and J 9 bases, with 16 bases left between them. The CDR3 extends over 14 amino acids. Germline V gives CDR1 SGHRS, CDR2 YFSETQ.

The CDR3 DNA follows: TGTGCCTGGAGTGATCCTAGCGGGACAGAGACCCAGTACTTC. Its translation is CAWSDPSGTETQYF. The chain recombines TRBV30 with TRBJ2-5, with 9 bases that match TRBD2. This CDR3 is built from 14 residues. Germline CDR1 GTSNPN, CDR2 SVGIG (reference sequence). Losses at the gene ends were 1 base for V and 4 bases for J; bases not matched to a gene: 4. Using reference TRBV30 and TRBJ2-5 for the parts outside the CDR3, the full variable domain is SQTIHQWPATLVQPVGSPLSLECTVEGTSNPNLYWYRQAAGRGLQLLFYSVGIGQISSEVPQNLSASRPQDRQFILSSKKLLLSDSGFYLCAWSDPSGTETQYFGPGTRLLVL.